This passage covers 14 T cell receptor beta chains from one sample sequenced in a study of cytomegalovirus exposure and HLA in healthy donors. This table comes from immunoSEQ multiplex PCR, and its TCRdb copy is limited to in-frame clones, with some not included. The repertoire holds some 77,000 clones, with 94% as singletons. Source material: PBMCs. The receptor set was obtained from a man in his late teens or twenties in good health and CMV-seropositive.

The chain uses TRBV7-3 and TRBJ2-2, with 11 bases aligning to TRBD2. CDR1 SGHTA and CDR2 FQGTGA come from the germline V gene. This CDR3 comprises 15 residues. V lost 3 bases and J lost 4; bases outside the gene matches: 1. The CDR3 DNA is TGTGCCAGCAGCTTGCTAGCGGGGGGCACCGGGGAGCTGTTTTTT. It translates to CASSLLAGGTGELFF. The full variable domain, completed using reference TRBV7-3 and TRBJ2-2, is GAGVSQTPSNKVTEKGKYVELRCDPISGHTALYWYRQSLGQGPEFLIYFQGTGAADDSGLPNDRFFAVRPEGSVSTLKIQRTERGDSAVYLCASSLLAGGTGELFFGEGSRLTVL.

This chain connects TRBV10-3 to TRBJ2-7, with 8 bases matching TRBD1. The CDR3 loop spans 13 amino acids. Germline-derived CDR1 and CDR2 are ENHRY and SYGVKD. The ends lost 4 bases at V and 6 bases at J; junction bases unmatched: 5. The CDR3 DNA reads TGTGCCATCAGTGGAGGACAGGGCGCCGAGCAGTACTTC. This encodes CAISGGQGAEQYF.

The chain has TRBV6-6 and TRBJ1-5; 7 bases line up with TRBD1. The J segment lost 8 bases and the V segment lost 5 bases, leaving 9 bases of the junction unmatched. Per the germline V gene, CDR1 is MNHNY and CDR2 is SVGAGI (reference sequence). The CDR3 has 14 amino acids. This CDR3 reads CASSRRQGVEPQHF. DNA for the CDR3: TGTGCCAGCAGTCGCAGACAGGGAGTTGAGCCCCAGCATTTT.

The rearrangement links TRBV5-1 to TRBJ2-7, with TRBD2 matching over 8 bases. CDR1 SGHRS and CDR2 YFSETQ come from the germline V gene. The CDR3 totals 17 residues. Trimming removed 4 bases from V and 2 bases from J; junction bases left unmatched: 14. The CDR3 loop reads CASSLLTSGDYPYEQYF. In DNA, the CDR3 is TGCGCCAGCAGCCTACTTACTAGCGGAGATTACCCCTACGAGCAGTACTTC.

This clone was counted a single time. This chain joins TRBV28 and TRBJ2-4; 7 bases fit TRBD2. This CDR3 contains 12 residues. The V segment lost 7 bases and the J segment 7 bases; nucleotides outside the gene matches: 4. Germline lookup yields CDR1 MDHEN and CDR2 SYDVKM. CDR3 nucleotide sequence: TGTGCCAGCACCTTGGGGGGGAACATTCAGTACTTC. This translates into CASTLGGNIQYF.

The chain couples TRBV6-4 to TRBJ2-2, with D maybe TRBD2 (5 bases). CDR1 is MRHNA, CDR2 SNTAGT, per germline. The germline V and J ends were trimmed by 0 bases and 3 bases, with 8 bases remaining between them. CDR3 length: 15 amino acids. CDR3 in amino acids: CASSDSEGDTGELFF. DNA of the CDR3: TGTGCCAGCAGTGACTCAGAGGGAGACACCGGGGAGCTGTTTTTT.

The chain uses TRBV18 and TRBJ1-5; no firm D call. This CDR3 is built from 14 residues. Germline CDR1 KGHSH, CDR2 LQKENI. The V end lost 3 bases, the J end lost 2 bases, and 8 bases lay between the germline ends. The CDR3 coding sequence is TGTGCCAGCTCACCTAGGAGAGGCAATCAGCCCCAGCATTTT. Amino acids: CASSPRRGNQPQHF.

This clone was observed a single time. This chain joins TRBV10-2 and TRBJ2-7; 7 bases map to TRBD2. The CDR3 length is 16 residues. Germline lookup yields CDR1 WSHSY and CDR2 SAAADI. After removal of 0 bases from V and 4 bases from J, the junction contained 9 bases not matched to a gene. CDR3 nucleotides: TGCGCCAGCAGTGAGTCGAATCCGCGGGAGACTTACGAGCAGTACTTC. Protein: CASSESNPRETYEQYF.

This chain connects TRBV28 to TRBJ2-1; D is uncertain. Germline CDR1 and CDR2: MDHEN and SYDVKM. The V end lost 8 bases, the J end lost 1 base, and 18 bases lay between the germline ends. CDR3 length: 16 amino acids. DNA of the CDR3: TGTGCCAGCCTTTCACAAAGCCTAGAATCCTACAATGAGCAGTTCTTC. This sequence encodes CASLSQSLESYNEQFF.

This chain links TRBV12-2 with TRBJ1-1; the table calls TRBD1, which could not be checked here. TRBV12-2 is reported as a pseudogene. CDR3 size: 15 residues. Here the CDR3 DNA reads TGTGCAAGTCGCTTAGTTAGGGGATCGCACACTGAAGCTTTCTTT. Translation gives CASRLVRGSHTEAFF.

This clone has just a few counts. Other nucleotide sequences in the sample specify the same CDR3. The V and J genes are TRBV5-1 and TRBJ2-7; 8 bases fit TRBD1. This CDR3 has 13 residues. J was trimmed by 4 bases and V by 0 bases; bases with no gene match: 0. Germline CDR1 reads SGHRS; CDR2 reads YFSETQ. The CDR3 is CASSLGTGYEQYF. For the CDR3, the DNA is TGCGCCAGCAGCTTGGGGACAGGGTACGAGCAGTACTTC.

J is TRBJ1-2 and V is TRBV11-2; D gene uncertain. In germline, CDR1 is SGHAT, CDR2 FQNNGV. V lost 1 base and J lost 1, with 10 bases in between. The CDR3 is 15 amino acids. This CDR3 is CASSLGRNHNYGYTF. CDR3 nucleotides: TGTGCCAGCAGCTTAGGCAGAAATCATAACTATGGCTACACCTTC.

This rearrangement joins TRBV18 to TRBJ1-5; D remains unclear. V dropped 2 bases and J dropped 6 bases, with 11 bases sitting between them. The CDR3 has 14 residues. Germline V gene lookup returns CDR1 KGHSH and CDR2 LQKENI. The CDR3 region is CASSPGQQLQPQHF. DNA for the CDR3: TGTGCCAGCTCACCAGGGCAACAGCTTCAGCCCCAGCATTTT.

The CDR3 DNA follows: TGTGCCAGCAGTGAAAGGCCTAGCGGCGACTCCTACAATGAGCAGTTCTTC. This sequence encodes CASSERPSGDSYNEQFF. This chain links TRBV6-1 with TRBJ2-1; 7 positions agree with TRBD2. CDR3 length: 17 residues. The germline V gene encodes CDR1 MNHNS and CDR2 SASEGT. J was trimmed by 0 bases and V by 2 bases; bases with no gene match: 7.